Listed here is a single T cell receptor (beta chain). Repertoires were generated with immunoSEQ multiplex PCR, while TCRdb's copy carries only in-frame clones and drops some. Of 50,000 to 65,000 clones in the sample, around 82% were seen once. The data derive from a study of OX40 agonist ivuxolimab in advanced cancers. Germline loops: CDR1 LNHDA, CDR2 SQIVND (reference sequence). This CDR3 has 12 residues. V shed 6 bases and J shed 4 bases, with 9 bases lying between them. This sequence originates from an adult with an advanced solid tumor such as melanoma, head and neck, liver or kidney cancer. Sequenced material: CD4+ or CD8+ T cells sorted from blood, taken in a trial of the OX40 agonist ivuxolimab. The genes are TRBV19 and TRBJ1-1; no reliable D call. CDR3 DNA sequence: TGTGCCAGTAGCACAGTGGGCACTGAAGCTTTCTTT. Translating it yields CASSTVGTEAFF.